This T cell receptor beta chain comes out of a study of human versus mouse CDR3 diversity and MHC coevolution. V lost 1 base and J lost 6; bases outside the gene matches: 24. This CDR3 comprises 22 residues. From germline, CDR1 is SGHRS and CDR2 YFSETQ. Clones were sequenced by immunoSEQ multiplex PCR, and TCRdb holds only the in-frame ones, with some missing. The top ten clones hold approximately 20% of a sample with more than 55,000 clones, approximately 94% of them seen once. Sequencing was performed on naive CD4+ T cells from blood. Subset given: CD45RO-negative CD62L-positive naive CD4 T cells. The chain combines TRBV5-1 with TRBJ2-1; TRBD2 agrees at 11 bases. The sequence derives from a person aged 55 to 70 in good health. Here the CDR3 reads CASSLRAPTVSHSGRDRNEQFF. The DNA of the CDR3 is TGCGCCAGCAGCTTGCGGGCCCCCACAGTGTCGCATAGCGGGAGGGATCGCAATGAGCAGTTCTTC.